These 14 T cell receptor beta chains came from one sample sequenced in a study of cytomegalovirus exposure and HLA in healthy donors. In the PCR, 60 Vbeta and 13 Jbeta primers were used. Profiled with immunoSEQ multiplex PCR; TCRdb holds only in-frame clones, not every one. Altogether 95,000 to 150,000 clones are present, less than 85% being singletons, with the ten largest covering 15% to 25%. Sequencing was performed on PBMCs. Receptor source: a man younger than 30 in good health and CMV-seropositive.

The chain combines TRBV11-2 with TRBJ2-2, with TRBD2 matching 7 bases. With V trimmed by 3 bases and J by 2 bases, 3 bases remained unmatched. Germline CDR1 reads SGHAT; CDR2 reads FQNNGV. The CDR3 consists of 15 residues. CDR3 DNA: TGTGCCAGCAGCTTCGGACTAGATAACACCGGGGAGCTGTTTTTT. Encoded protein: CASSFGLDNTGELFF.

The chain is built from TRBV4-1 and TRBJ1-2; no reliable D call. Looked up from germline, CDR1 is MGHRA and CDR2 is YSYEKL. Trimming took 1 base from V and 6 from J, leaving 21 bases between them. The CDR3 is 17 amino acids. CDR3 sequence: CASSQGRGRALTDGYTF. In nucleotides, the CDR3 is TGCGCCAGCAGCCAAGGCCGTGGGAGGGCTTTGACGGATGGCTACACCTTC.

The chain combines TRBV30 with TRBJ2-5; possibly TRBD2 for D (7 bases). Germline V lookup: CDR1 GTSNPN, CDR2 SVGIG (reference sequence). Trimming left V 3 bases short and J 4 bases short, with 21 bases between. The CDR3 runs 16 residues. The chain's CDR3 is CAWSVFFRGGRETQYF. The DNA for the CDR3 is TGTGCCTGGAGCGTTTTCTTTCGCGGGGGCAGAGAGACCCAGTACTTC.

The rearrangement uses TRBV9 and TRBJ2-1; D possibly corresponds to TRBD2 (5 bases). The CDR3 extends over 14 amino acids. Germline V lookup: CDR1 SGDLS, CDR2 YYNGEE. The V and J ends lost 0 bases and 7 bases respectively, with 11 bases between them. This chain's CDR3 is CASSVGELKNEQFF. The DNA for the CDR3 is TGTGCCAGCAGCGTAGGGGAGCTTAAGAATGAGCAGTTCTTC.

This clone was observed once. The chain joins TRBV28 to TRBJ1-2; D gene ambiguous. Germline V CDR1 and CDR2: MDHEN, SYDVKM. The CDR3 is made up of 11 amino acids. The ends were cut back, 4 bases at V and 7 bases at J, with 7 bases in the middle. Written as DNA, the CDR3 is TGTGCCAGCAGTTCCGCCAGTGGCTACACCTTC. Translation: CASSSASGYTF.

In DNA form, the CDR3 reads TGTGCCAGCTCACCAATGGGGAGGGAGACCCAGTACTTC. It translates to CASSPMGRETQYF. The V gene is TRBV18, the J gene TRBJ2-5; D is possibly TRBD2 (6 bases). The germline V gene has CDR1 KGHSH and CDR2 LQKENI. With 2 bases removed from V and 5 bases from J, the gap between germline ends came to 9 bases. This CDR3 is 13 amino acids long.

V gene TRBV14 combines with J gene TRBJ2-1; no definite D call. The CDR3 consists of 16 residues. Germline-derived CDR1 and CDR2 are SGHDN and FVKESK. Trimming left V 6 bases short and J 0 bases short, with 15 bases between. The CDR3 DNA reads as TGTGCCAGCAGTCGAATCGGGTTCCACTCCTACAATGAGCAGTTCTTC. It translates to CASSRIGFHSYNEQFF.

This clone showed up just once. The chain employs TRBV14 and TRBJ2-7, with D possibly matching TRBD2 (6 bases). This CDR3 is built from 16 residues. CDR1 and CDR2 (germline): SGHDN, FVKESK. Deletions cut 8 bases from V and 2 bases from J, with 22 bases between. The CDR3 sequence: CASFPLGGERPYEQYF. The CDR3 nucleotides are TGTGCCAGCTTCCCGTTGGGCGGGGAACGACCCTACGAGCAGTACTTC.

This clone appeared a single time. The V call is TRBV14, the J call TRBJ2-3; 7 nucleotides align to TRBD2. The CDR3 sequence is 15 residues long. Trimming cost V 5 bases and J 1 base; bases outside gene matches: 6. Per germline, CDR1 SGHDN and CDR2 FVKESK. CDR3 sequence reads: CASSNWLAGTDTQYF. CDR3 nucleotide sequence: TGTGCCAGCAGCAACTGGCTAGCGGGCACAGATACGCAGTATTTT.

The chain joins TRBV19 to TRBJ1-2; unclear D gene. Germline assignment: CDR1 LNHDA and CDR2 SQIVND (reference sequence). The CDR3 totals 14 residues. Trimming shortened V by 7 bases and J by 4 bases, and 16 bases separated the two germline ends. The CDR3 here is CASTVAIPGYGYTF. CDR3 bases: TGTGCCAGTACGGTCGCGATTCCCGGCTATGGCTACACCTTC.

This clone occurred many times. The CDR3 region is CASSYSPGSNTQYF. The CDR3 nucleotides are TGTGCCAGCAGTTACTCTCCAGGTTCAAATACGCAGTATTTT. The chain carries TRBV6-5 and TRBJ2-3, with D unclear. Germline V gene sequence: CDR1 MNHEY, CDR2 SVGAGI. Trimming took 0 bases from V and 7 from J, leaving 11 bases between them. The CDR3 loop spans 14 amino acids.

The chain combines TRBV6-5 with TRBJ1-2, with unresolved D. This CDR3 contains 13 residues. V dropped 2 bases and J dropped 6 bases, with 10 bases sitting between them. CDR1 and CDR2 from the germline V gene are MNHEY and SVGAGI. CDR3: CASSYDRGNGYTF. CDR3 DNA sequence: TGTGCCAGCAGTTACGATAGAGGGAATGGCTACACCTTC.

V gene TRBV4-1 combines with J gene TRBJ1-5; 8 bases fit TRBD1. Germline loops: CDR1 MGHRA, CDR2 YSYEKL. The CDR3 spans 14 residues. V lost 4 bases, J lost 5 bases, and 4 bases stayed unmatched. CDR3 region: CASSRLTGDQPQHF. The CDR3 DNA reads as TGCGCCAGCAGCCGCCTGACAGGGGATCAGCCCCAGCATTTT.

The chain is built from TRBV29-1 and TRBJ2-7; 9 bases fit TRBD1. The V segment lost 7 bases and the J segment 3 bases; nucleotides outside the gene matches: 4. In germline, CDR1 is SQVTM, CDR2 ANQGSEA. This CDR3 contains 12 residues. CDR3 sequence: CSAGTGIYEQYF. DNA for the CDR3: TGCAGCGCCGGGACAGGGATCTACGAGCAGTACTTC.